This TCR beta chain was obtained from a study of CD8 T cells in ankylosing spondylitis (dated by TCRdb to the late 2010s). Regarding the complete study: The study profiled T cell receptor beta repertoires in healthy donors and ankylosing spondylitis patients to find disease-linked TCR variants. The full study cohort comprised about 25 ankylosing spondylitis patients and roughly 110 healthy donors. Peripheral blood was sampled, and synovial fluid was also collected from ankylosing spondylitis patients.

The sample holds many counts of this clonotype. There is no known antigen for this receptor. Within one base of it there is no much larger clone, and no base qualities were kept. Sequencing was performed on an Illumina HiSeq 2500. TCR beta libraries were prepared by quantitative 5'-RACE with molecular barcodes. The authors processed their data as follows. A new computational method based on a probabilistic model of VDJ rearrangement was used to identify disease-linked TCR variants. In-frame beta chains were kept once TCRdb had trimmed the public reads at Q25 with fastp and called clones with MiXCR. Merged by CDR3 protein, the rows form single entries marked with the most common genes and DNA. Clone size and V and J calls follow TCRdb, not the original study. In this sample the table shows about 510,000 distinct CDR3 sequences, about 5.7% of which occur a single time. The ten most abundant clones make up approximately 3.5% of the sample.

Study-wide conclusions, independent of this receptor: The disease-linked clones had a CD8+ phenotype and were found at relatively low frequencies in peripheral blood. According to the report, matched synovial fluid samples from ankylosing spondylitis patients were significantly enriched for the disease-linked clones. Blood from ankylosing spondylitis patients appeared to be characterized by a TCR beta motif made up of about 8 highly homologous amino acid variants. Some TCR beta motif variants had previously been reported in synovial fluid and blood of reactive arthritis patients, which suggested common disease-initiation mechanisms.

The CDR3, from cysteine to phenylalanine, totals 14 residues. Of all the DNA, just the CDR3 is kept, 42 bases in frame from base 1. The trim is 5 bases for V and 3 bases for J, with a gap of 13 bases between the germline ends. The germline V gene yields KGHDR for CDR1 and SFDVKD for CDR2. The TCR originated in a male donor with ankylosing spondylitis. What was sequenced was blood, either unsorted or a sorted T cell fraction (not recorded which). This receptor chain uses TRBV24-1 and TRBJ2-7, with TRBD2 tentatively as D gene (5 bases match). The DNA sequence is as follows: TGTGCCACCAGTGTTGGAGGAGGTAACTACGAGCAGTACTTC. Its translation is CATSVGGGNYEQYF.